One sample yielded the 25 T cell receptor beta chains listed below, sequenced in a study of molecular identifiers for immune sequencing clone quantification. TCRdb itself ran the PCR reads through MiXCR, one entry per CDR3 protein. The sample has about 65,000 distinct CDR3 sequences; less than 20% are singletons. Sequencing used naive CD8+ T cells from blood, with Jurkat cell RNA spiked in. As for subset: FACS-sorted CD8+CD4-CCR7+CD45RA+ naive T cells. These receptors came from a human donor in good health. Some libraries in this study had Jurkat cell RNA spiked in.

This clonotype was seen many times. The chain links TRBV4-1 to TRBJ2-2; tentatively, D is TRBD1 (5 bases). V was trimmed by 3 bases and J by 3 bases, leaving 11 bases between them. CDR1 MGHRA and CDR2 YSYEKL come from the germline V gene. The CDR3 consists of 15 residues. The CDR3 is CASSHSGLDTGELFF. CDR3 coding DNA: TGCGCCAGCAGCCATTCAGGGTTGGACACCGGGGAGCTGTTTTTT.

This clonotype showed up just a few times. The chain is built from TRBV7-2 and TRBJ1-2; possible D gene TRBD1, 6 bases. The V end lost 1 base, the J end lost 7 bases, and 13 bases lay between the germline ends. The CDR3 sequence is 14 residues long. Germline V CDR1 and CDR2: SGHTA, FQGNSA. CDR3 nucleotides: TGTGCCAGCAGCTTAGATACAGGGTACGGTGGCTACACCTTC. Translation gives CASSLDTGYGGYTF.

This chain connects TRBV3-1 to TRBJ2-1; possibly TRBD1 for D (6 bases). V lost 7 bases, J lost 4 bases, and 26 bases lay in between. The CDR3 covers 18 residues. Germline CDR1 LGHDT, CDR2 YNNKEL (reference sequence). The CDR3 DNA reads as TGTGCCAGCACCCCAGAAGGGGGACCCCCGGGGCCGTACAATGAGCAGTTCTTC. It yields the protein CASTPEGGPPGPYNEQFF.

This clonotype was counted at least ten times. The chain carries TRBV19 and TRBJ1-1; D is ambiguous. V was pared by 3 bases and J by 6 bases, with 20 bases between. The CDR3 has 16 residues. Germline-derived CDR1 and CDR2 are LNHDA and SQIVND (reference sequence). This CDR3 is CASSMTLGPIGAEAFF. The CDR3 bases are TGTGCCAGTAGTATGACCCTGGGCCCAATTGGCGCTGAAGCTTTCTTT.

This clonotype was recorded many times. The J gene is TRBJ2-3, the V gene TRBV27; D might be TRBD1 (6 bases). The CDR3 runs to 18 residues. Germline CDR1 is MNHEY and CDR2 is SMNVEV (reference sequence). Trimming left V 5 bases short and J 6 bases short, with 27 bases between. CDR3 nucleotides: TGTGCCAGCAGTCTACTCCCTCCGACAGGCCCCGCGTTGGATACGCAGTATTTT. It codes for CASSLLPPTGPALDTQYF.

This clonotype was detected many times. The CDR3 bases are TGTGCCAGCAGTTCTGACGAGGGACAGGGTTTCTACGAGCAGTACTTC. It is translated as CASSSDEGQGFYEQYF. V gene TRBV7-9 combines with J gene TRBJ2-7, with 9 bases that match TRBD1. The CDR3 covers 16 residues. V lost 6 bases to trimming and J lost 3 bases; unmatched junction nucleotides: 12. Germline CDR1 and CDR2: SEHNR and FQNEAQ (reference sequence).

This clonotype was detected ten times or more. The chain joins TRBV5-5 to TRBJ1-5, with 8 bases matching TRBD1. CDR3 length: 15 amino acids. CDR1 and CDR2 (germline): SGHKS, YYEKEE (reference sequence). V was clipped by 4 bases and J by 0 bases; unmatched bases: 3. The CDR3 DNA follows: TGTGCCAGCAGCCTGACAGGGGATAGCAATCAGCCCCAGCATTTT. Translated: CASSLTGDSNQPQHF.

This clonotype was counted at least ten times. The gene calls are TRBV20-1 and TRBJ2-5, with D tentatively TRBD1 or TRBD2 (5 bases each). The CDR3 is 14 amino acids. V lost 6 bases and J 2 bases, leaving 16 bases between the germline ends. Germline CDR1 DFQATT, CDR2 SNEGSKA (reference sequence). The CDR3 loop reads CSASDFGAQETQYF. The CDR3 nucleotides are TGCAGTGCAAGTGACTTCGGGGCACAAGAGACCCAGTACTTC.

At least ten counts were recorded for this clonotype. The chain combines TRBV24-1 with TRBJ2-2, with 8 bases fitting TRBD1. CDR3 size: 16 residues. J was trimmed by 3 bases and V by 0 bases; bases with no gene match: 2. CDR1 is KGHDR, CDR2 SFDVKD, per germline. The CDR3 is CATSDLQQGDTGELFF. Written as DNA, the CDR3 is TGTGCCACCAGTGATTTGCAACAGGGGGACACCGGGGAGCTGTTTTTT.

About this clonotype itself: A clone one base away is much larger, so this may be a read error. The chain links TRBV4-3 to TRBJ2-1; no clear D. The germline V gene encodes CDR1 LGHNA and CDR2 YSLEER. The CDR3 runs to 13 residues. CDR3 residues: CASSPMLENEQLF. In DNA form, the CDR3 reads TGCGCCAGCAGTCCTATGCTCGAAAATGAGCAGCTCTTC.

This clonotype was picked up many times. The CDR3 DNA reads TGTGCCAGCAGTGAATGGGCGGGAAGGTACGAGCAGTACTTC. It is translated as CASSEWAGRYEQYF. The rearrangement joins TRBV2 to TRBJ2-7; D is perhaps TRBD2 (6 bases). The CDR3 consists of 14 residues. CDR1 is SNHLY and CDR2 is FYNNEI in the germline V gene. V was shortened by 2 bases and J by 4 bases, with 12 bases between the two germline ends.

This clonotype was seen repeatedly, ten times or more. The rearrangement joins TRBV7-9 to TRBJ2-7; 10 nucleotides match TRBD1. The V segment lost 5 bases and the J segment 7 bases; nucleotides outside the gene matches: 8. The CDR3 extends over 14 amino acids. Germline CDR1 is SEHNR and CDR2 is FQNEAQ (reference sequence). The CDR3, as DNA: TGTGCCAGCAGCCCGGGACAGGGGTCAGGGGAGCAGTACTTC. This encodes CASSPGQGSGEQYF.

Note on this clonotype: One base away lies a much larger clone, so this may be a sequencing read error. The J gene is TRBJ2-5, the V gene TRBV4-1; D is possibly TRBD1 (6 bases). Germline values: CDR1 MGHRA, CDR2 YSYEKL. CDR3 size: 16 residues. In nucleotides, the CDR3 is TGCGCCAGCAGCCCAAGAACAGGGTCGGTCCAAGAGACCCAGTGCTTC. It specifies CASSPRTGSVQETQCF.

A few counts support this clonotype. The rearrangement links TRBV14 to TRBJ2-3, with TRBD2 matching 13 bases. There are 17 residues in the CDR3. V lost 2 bases and J lost 4; bases outside the gene matches: 6. Germline V lookup: CDR1 SGHDN, CDR2 FVKESK. The CDR3 sequence: CASSQFRTSGSADTQYF. For the CDR3, the DNA is TGTGCCAGCAGCCAATTTAGGACTAGCGGGAGTGCAGATACGCAGTATTTT. Using reference TRBV14 and TRBJ2-3 for the parts outside the CDR3, the full variable domain is EAGVTQFPSHSVIEKGQTVTLRCDPISGHDNLYWYRRVMGKEIKFLLHFVKESKQDESGMPNNRFLAERTGGTYSTLKVQPAELEDSGVYFCASSQFRTSGSADTQYFGPGTRLTVL.

This clonotype was detected only a few times. Just one base apart from a much larger clone, this may be a read error. The chain uses TRBV13 and TRBJ1-2; no clear D gene. CDR1 is PRHDT and CDR2 is FYEKMQ in the germline V gene (reference sequence). Trimming stripped 2 bases from V and 4 bases from J, with 14 bases between. The CDR3 contains 15 residues. CDR3 sequence: CASSLTVSSPYGYTF. The CDR3 coding sequence is TGTGCCAGCAGCTTAACGGTCAGCTCGCCCTATGGCTACACCTTC.

This clonotype has more than one count but fewer than ten. The CDR3 loop reads CSARTPVSYNEQFF. CDR3 nucleotides: TGCAGTGCTAGAACCCCCGTCTCCTACAATGAGCAGTTCTTC. The chain recombines TRBV20-1 with TRBJ2-1; no firm D call. This CDR3 spans 14 amino acids. Trimming pared 2 bases from V and 0 bases from J, leaving 8 bases between. The germline gives CDR1 DFQATT, CDR2 SNEGSKA (reference sequence).

This clonotype has at least ten counts. The rearrangement links TRBV27 to TRBJ2-3; possibly TRBD2 for D (5 bases). This CDR3 has 13 residues. Germline assignment: CDR1 MNHEY and CDR2 SMNVEV (reference sequence). Trimming cost V 4 bases and J 1 base, with 6 bases left between them. The CDR3 DNA reads TGTGCCAGCAGTTCCGGGGGCACAGATACGCAGTATTTT. Residues: CASSSGGTDTQYF.

This clonotype was seen only a few times. The rearrangement uses TRBV13 and TRBJ2-1, with 12 nucleotides matching TRBD2. CDR3 length: 16 residues. Germline trimming cut 5 bases from V and 3 bases from J; bases unmatched to any gene: 5. Per the germline V gene, CDR1 is PRHDT and CDR2 is FYEKMQ (reference sequence). In DNA, the CDR3 is TGTGCCAGCAGCGGCGGACTAGCGGGACACTACAATGAGCAGTTCTTC. It yields the protein CASSGGLAGHYNEQFF.

Comment on this clonotype: One base away lies a much larger clone, so this may be a sequencing read error. The chain employs TRBV9 and TRBJ2-2, with 8 nucleotides matching TRBD2. The CDR3 runs 18 residues. Germline V gene sequence: CDR1 SGDLS, CDR2 YYNGEE. The CDR3 here is CANSESPQRGSDTGELFF. The CDR3 nucleotides read TGTGCCAACAGCGAGTCCCCTCAGCGGGGGTCCGACACCGGGGAGCTGTTTTTT.

At least ten counts were recorded for this clonotype. The V call is TRBV4-3, the J call TRBJ1-3; D uncertain. V was trimmed by 4 bases and J by 0 bases, leaving 10 bases between them. The CDR3 runs to 15 residues. Germline assignment: CDR1 LGHNA and CDR2 YSLEER. DNA of the CDR3: TGCGCCAGCAGCCGAAGACGGGACTCTGGAAACACCATATATTTT. Protein sequence: CASSRRRDSGNTIYF.

Many counts were recorded for this clonotype. The genes are TRBV18 and TRBJ2-7; D perhaps matches TRBD1 (6 bases). The V and J ends lost 2 bases and 4 bases respectively, with 15 bases between them. The V gene's germline CDR1 is KGHSH and CDR2 LQKENI. The CDR3 loop spans 15 amino acids. CDR3 DNA: TGTGCCAGCTCACCATTCCCGGGGACAACTTACGAGCAGTACTTC. Protein sequence: CASSPFPGTTYEQYF.

This clonotype was recorded a few times. The rearrangement joins TRBV15 to TRBJ2-1; possibly TRBD2 for D (5 bases). Germline V gene sequence: CDR1 LNHNV, CDR2 YYDKDF (reference sequence). The CDR3 sequence is 17 residues long. V gave up 0 bases and J gave up 5 bases, with 17 bases separating them. CDR3 loop: CATSREPPSSEDNEQFF. The CDR3 DNA reads as TGTGCCACCAGCAGAGAACCCCCCTCATCGGAGGACAATGAGCAGTTCTTC.

V gene TRBV29-1 combines with J gene TRBJ1-2, with D possibly matching TRBD1 (5 bases). Germline loops: CDR1 SQVTM, CDR2 ANQGSEA. The CDR3 has 14 amino acids. V lost 4 bases, J lost 8 bases, and 20 bases lay in between. CDR3 in amino acids: CSVGPWAPGWGYTF. CDR3 in DNA: TGCAGCGTTGGCCCCTGGGCGCCAGGGTGGGGCTACACCTTC. Full variable domain (missing parts from reference TRBV29-1 and TRBJ1-2): SAVISQKPSRDICQRGTSLTIQCQVDSQVTMMFWYRQQPGQSLTLIATANQGSEATYESGFVIDKFPISRPNLTFSTLTVSNMSPEDSSIYLCSVGPWAPGWGYTFGSGTRLTVV.

This clonotype was counted many times. The genes are TRBV24-1 and TRBJ2-7; D remains ambiguous. The CDR3 is 11 residues long. Trimming cost V 4 bases and J 4 bases, with 4 bases left between them. CDR1 and CDR2 from the germline V gene are KGHDR and SFDVKD. The CDR3 region is CATSEGYEQYF. Written as DNA, the CDR3 is TGTGCCACCAGTGAAGGGTACGAGCAGTACTTC.

This clonotype was detected many times. The gene calls are TRBV13 and TRBJ2-7; D might be TRBD1 or TRBD2, each matching 5 bases. Germline V gives CDR1 PRHDT, CDR2 FYEKMQ (reference sequence). V was trimmed by 5 bases and J by 3 bases, leaving 14 bases between them. The CDR3 totals 14 residues. The DNA of the CDR3 is TGTGCCAGCAGCCCGAGGGACCTCTTCTACGAGCAGTACTTC. Translating gives CASSPRDLFYEQYF.